This T cell receptor (beta chain) stems from a study of blood T cell repertoires in COVID-19. Study overall: Sources were T cells, B-cell-depleted T cells, or PBMCs; the material itself was cDNA or gDNA.

The germline gives CDR1 KGHSH, CDR2 LQKENI. The CDR3 covers 15 residues. With 1 base removed from V and 4 bases from J, the gap between germline ends came to 10 bases. Some clones are missing from TCRdb's copy, which holds only in-frame ones; the method was immunoSEQ multiplex PCR. The profile shows under 100,000 clones, around four fifths of them singletons. The sequence was obtained from a man aged 50 to 59 with acute or convalescent COVID-19. This sequence joins TRBV18 and TRBJ2-2, with D tentatively TRBD1 (5 bases). Sequencing was performed on peripheral blood. The CDR3 nucleotides read TGTGCCAGCTCACCACAACAGGAGTTCACCGGGGAGCTGTTTTTT. Translation gives CASSPQQEFTGELFF.